This T cell receptor (beta chain) emerged from a study of T cells in Graves' hyperthyroidism and ophthalmopathy. CDR3 size: 15 residues. The germline V gene encodes CDR1 SQVTM and CDR2 ANQGSEA. V trimming: 7 bases; J trimming: 3 bases; junction bases outside the gene matches: 11. Template material for amplifying TCR beta CDR3 regions consisted of RNA transcripts. HTBI primers were the set used in a first-round RT-PCR of the TCR CDR3. TCRdb re-called the multiplex PCR reads through MiXCR, storing one row per CDR3 protein. The data contain about 590,000 distinct CDR3 sequences, 14% of them seen just once; the ten biggest clones take up approximately 6.4%.

The rearrangement uses TRBV29-1 and TRBJ2-3, with TRBD1 matching 9 bases. The clonotype was recovered from a woman aged 18-29 years with Graves' ophthalmopathy. Input material: blood. CDR3 residues: CSAGRTGDKTDTQYF. In nucleotides, the CDR3 is TGCAGCGCCGGCAGGACAGGGGATAAGACAGATACGCAGTATTTT.